One and the same sample provided the 2 T cell receptor beta chains below, sequenced in a study of cytomegalovirus exposure and HLA in healthy donors. Use of 60 Vbeta and 13 Jbeta primers characterized the PCR. Generated by immunoSEQ multiplex PCR, the TCRdb table keeps only in-frame clones and is missing some. The data show fewer than 150,000 clones, around 77% seen once. The sequenced sample consisted of PBMCs. The receptor source for this set is a woman aged 25 to 45 in good health and CMV-seropositive.

The chain couples TRBV6-5 to TRBJ2-2; D possibly corresponds to TRBD1 (6 bases). CDR3 length: 13 amino acids. The V gene's germline CDR1 is MNHEY and CDR2 SVGAGI. Trimming removed 0 bases from V and 8 bases from J, with 7 bases in between. The CDR3 spells CASSYSGQGELFF. Written as DNA, the CDR3 is TGTGCCAGCAGTTACTCCGGACAGGGGGAGCTGTTTTTT.

The gene calls are TRBV27 and TRBJ2-7; TRBD1 might be the D (7 bases). The germline V and J ends were trimmed by 0 bases and 3 bases, with 15 bases remaining between them. The CDR3 runs to 16 residues. Germline CDR1 is MNHEY and CDR2 is SMNVEV (reference sequence). CDR3 sequence: CASSLSAGQQYYEQYF. The CDR3, as DNA: TGTGCCAGCAGTTTATCGGCGGGACAGCAGTACTACGAGCAGTACTTC.